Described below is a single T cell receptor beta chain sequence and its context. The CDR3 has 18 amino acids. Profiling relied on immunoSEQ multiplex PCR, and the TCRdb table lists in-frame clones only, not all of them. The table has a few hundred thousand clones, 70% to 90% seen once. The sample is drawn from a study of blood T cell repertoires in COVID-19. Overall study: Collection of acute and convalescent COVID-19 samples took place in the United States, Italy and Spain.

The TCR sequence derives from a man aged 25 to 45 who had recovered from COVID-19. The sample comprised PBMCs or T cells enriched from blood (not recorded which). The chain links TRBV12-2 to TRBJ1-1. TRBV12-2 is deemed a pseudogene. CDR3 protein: CASRSGGDGGRPNTEAFF. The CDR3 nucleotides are TGTGCAAGTCGCTCGGGCGGGGATGGCGGGCGGCCGAACACTGAAGCTTTCTTT.